A single sample gave rise to the 9 T cell receptor beta chains below, sequenced in a study of cytomegalovirus exposure and HLA in healthy donors. The PCR employed 60 Vbeta primers together with 13 Jbeta primers. The repertoire was sequenced with immunoSEQ multiplex PCR; TCRdb's copy has only in-frame clones and lacks some. This sample contains under 200,000 clones. Material: PBMCs. The source is a woman aged 18-30 years in good health and CMV-seropositive.

The genes are TRBV6-4 and TRBJ1-4; TRBD1 matches at 7 bases. V was clipped by 9 bases and J by 3 bases; unmatched bases: 4. This CDR3 has 13 amino acids. Germline CDR1 reads MRHNA; CDR2 reads SNTAGT. CDR3 region: CARWDSSNEKLFF. The CDR3 DNA reads as TGTGCCAGATGGGACAGCTCTAATGAAAAACTGTTTTTT.

On this clone: This CDR3 is also generated by other DNA sequences in the sample. The J gene is TRBJ1-1, the V gene TRBV5-1; a weak D match, TRBD1 (6 bases). The CDR3 loop spans 14 amino acids. The V gene's germline CDR1 is SGHRS and CDR2 YFSETQ. V dropped 4 bases and J dropped 0 bases, with 10 bases sitting between them. The CDR3 reads CASSPGGLNTEAFF. CDR3 bases: TGCGCCAGCAGCCCCGGGGGGCTGAACACTGAAGCTTTCTTT. Full variable domain (remainder filled in from reference TRBV5-1 and TRBJ1-1): KAGVTQTPRYLIKTRGQQVTLSCSPISGHRSVSWYQQTPGQGLQFLFEYFSETQRNKGNFPGRFSGRQFSNSRSEMNVSTLELGDSALYLCASSPGGLNTEAFFGQGTRLTVV.

The chain couples TRBV19 to TRBJ2-7; 9 nucleotides agree with TRBD1. The germline V gene has CDR1 LNHDA and CDR2 SQIVND (reference sequence). This CDR3 is built from 15 residues. V trimming: 5 bases; J trimming: 1 base; junction bases outside the gene matches: 6. CDR3 nucleotides: TGTGCCAGTAGTGTAACCGGGACAGGGTCCTACGAGCAGTACTTC. It is translated as CASSVTGTGSYEQYF.

The chain joins TRBV7-9 to TRBJ1-2; 7 bases line up with TRBD1. The V gene's germline CDR1 is SEHNR and CDR2 FQNEAQ (reference sequence). CDR3 length equals 13 residues. V lost 1 base to trimming and J lost 8 bases; unmatched junction nucleotides: 4. This CDR3 reads CASSLEQGSGYTF. DNA for the CDR3: TGTGCCAGCAGCTTAGAACAGGGGAGCGGCTACACCTTC.

This chain joins TRBV7-9 and TRBJ2-7; D might be TRBD1 (6 bases). Germline lookup yields CDR1 SEHNR and CDR2 FQNEAQ (reference sequence). V was trimmed by 1 base and J by 3 bases, leaving 10 bases between them. This CDR3 spans 14 amino acids. In DNA form, the CDR3 reads TGTGCCAGCAGCTTAGGGGCGGACAGCTACGAGCAGTACTTC. This translates into CASSLGADSYEQYF.

CDR3 protein: CASRWGPGPRTEAFF. The CDR3 bases are TGCGCCAGCAGATGGGGGCCGGGCCCGAGGACTGAAGCTTTCTTT. The V and J genes are TRBV5-1 and TRBJ1-1; tentative D call: TRBD1 (6 bases). The CDR3 runs 15 residues. Trimming cost V 5 bases and J 5 bases, with 19 bases left between them. Germline CDR1 SGHRS, CDR2 YFSETQ.

This rearrangement joins TRBV7-2 to TRBJ1-1; 8 nucleotides agree with TRBD1. Germline V gives CDR1 SGHTA, CDR2 FQGNSA. The CDR3 sequence is 15 residues long. V lost 0 bases, J lost 4 bases, and 4 bases stayed unmatched. CDR3 in DNA: TGTGCCAGCAGCTTAGCCCGGACAGGGCCCACTGAAGCTTTCTTT. Its translation: CASSLARTGPTEAFF.

The chain employs TRBV6-5 and TRBJ2-7; 7 bases fit TRBD2. V gave up 2 bases and J gave up 6 bases; unmatched junction bases: 10. Germline CDR1 is MNHEY and CDR2 is SVGAGI. The CDR3 length is 15 residues. The CDR3 nucleotides read TGTGCCAGCAGTTACCGGTCGAGCGGGATAACCGAGCAGTACTTC. Translation: CASSYRSSGITEQYF.

The genes are TRBV29-1 and TRBJ1-1; no clear D gene. There are 11 residues in the CDR3. Germline assignment: CDR1 SQVTM and CDR2 ANQGSEA. V was shortened by 7 bases and J by 4 bases, with 10 bases between the two germline ends. This chain's CDR3 is CSAARATEAFF. CDR3 nucleotides: TGCAGCGCTGCGCGGGCCACTGAAGCTTTCTTT.